This T cell receptor beta chain was sequenced in a study of blood T cell repertoires in COVID-19. At the level of the study: From T cells, B-cell-depleted T cells, or PBMCs came the material, which was cDNA or gDNA.

Sequencing was performed with immunoSEQ multiplex PCR; in TCRdb, only in-frame clones are kept and a portion is missing. The sample includes some 29,000 clones, more than 70% of them seen just once. Germline values: CDR1 SGHRS, CDR2 YFSETQ. The V end was cut by 3 bases, the J end by 4 bases, with 11 bases between. This CDR3 comprises 15 residues. This receptor was obtained from a man aged 80 or over with active COVID-19. Sequencing was carried out using peripheral blood. The chain combines TRBV5-1 with TRBJ1-6; D gene ambiguous. Written as DNA, the CDR3 is TGCGCCAGCAGCTCCCTTGACGGGTATAATTCACCCCTCCACTTT. This translates into CASSSLDGYNSPLHF.